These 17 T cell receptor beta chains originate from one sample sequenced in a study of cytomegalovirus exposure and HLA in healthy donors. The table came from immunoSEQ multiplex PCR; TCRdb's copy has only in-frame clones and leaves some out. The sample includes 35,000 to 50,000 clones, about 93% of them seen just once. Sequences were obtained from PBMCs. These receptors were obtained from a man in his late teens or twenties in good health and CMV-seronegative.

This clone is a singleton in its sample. This CDR3 reads CASSLHMGTAYEQYF. DNA of the CDR3: TGTGCCAGCAGCTTACATATGGGCACAGCCTACGAGCAGTACTTC. The chain is built from TRBV7-6 and TRBJ2-7; no reliable D call. V was pared by 2 bases and J by 2 bases, with 13 bases between. The CDR3 is 15 residues long. Germline assignment: CDR1 SGHVS and CDR2 FNYEAQ.

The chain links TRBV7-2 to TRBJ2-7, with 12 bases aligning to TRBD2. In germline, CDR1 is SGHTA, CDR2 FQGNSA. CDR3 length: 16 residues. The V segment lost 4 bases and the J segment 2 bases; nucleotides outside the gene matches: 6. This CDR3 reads CASSSLTSGSPYEQYF. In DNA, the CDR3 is TGTGCCAGCAGCTCGCTGACTAGCGGGAGCCCCTACGAGCAGTACTTC.

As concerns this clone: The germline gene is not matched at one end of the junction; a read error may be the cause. CDR3 loop: CASSRYLAGGTGELFF. The CDR3 DNA sequence: TGTGCTAGCAGCCGCTATCTAGCGGGGGGGACCGGGGAGCTGTTTTTT. The rearrangement links TRBV7-7 to TRBJ2-2, with 12 bases identical to TRBD2. Germline CDR1 SSHAT, CDR2 FNYEAQ (reference sequence). The CDR3 totals 16 residues.

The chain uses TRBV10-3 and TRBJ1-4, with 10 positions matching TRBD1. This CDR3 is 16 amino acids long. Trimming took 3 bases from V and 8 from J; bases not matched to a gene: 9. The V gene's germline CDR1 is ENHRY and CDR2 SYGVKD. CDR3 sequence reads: CAISDLGTGVGEKLFF. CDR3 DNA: TGTGCCATCAGTGATCTCGGGACAGGGGTAGGCGAAAAACTGTTTTTT.

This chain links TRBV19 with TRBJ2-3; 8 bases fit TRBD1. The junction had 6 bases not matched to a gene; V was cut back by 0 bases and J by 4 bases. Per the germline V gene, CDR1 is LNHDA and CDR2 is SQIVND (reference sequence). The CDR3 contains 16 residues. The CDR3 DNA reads TGTGCCAGTAGTATAGACCGGACAGGGCCGGCAGATACGCAGTATTTT. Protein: CASSIDRTGPADTQYF.

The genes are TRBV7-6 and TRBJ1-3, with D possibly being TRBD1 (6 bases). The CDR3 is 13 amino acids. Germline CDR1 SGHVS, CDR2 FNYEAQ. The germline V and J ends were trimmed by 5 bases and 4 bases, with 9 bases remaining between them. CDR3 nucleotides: TGTGCCAGCAGCCCTGGGACAGGAAACACCATATATTTT. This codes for CASSPGTGNTIYF.

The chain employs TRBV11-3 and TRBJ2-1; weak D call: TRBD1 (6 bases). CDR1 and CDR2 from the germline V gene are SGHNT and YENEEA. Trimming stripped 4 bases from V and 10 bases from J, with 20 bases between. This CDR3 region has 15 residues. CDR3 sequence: CASSSSAGPQGEQFF. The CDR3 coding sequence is TGTGCCAGCAGCTCCTCCGCGGGCCCTCAGGGGGAGCAGTTCTTC.

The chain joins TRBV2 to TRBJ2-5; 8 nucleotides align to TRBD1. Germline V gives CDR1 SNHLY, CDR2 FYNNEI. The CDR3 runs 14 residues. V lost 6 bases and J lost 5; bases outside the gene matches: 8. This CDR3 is CASRRTGQWETQYF. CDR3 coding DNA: TGTGCCAGCAGAAGGACAGGGCAGTGGGAGACCCAGTACTTC.

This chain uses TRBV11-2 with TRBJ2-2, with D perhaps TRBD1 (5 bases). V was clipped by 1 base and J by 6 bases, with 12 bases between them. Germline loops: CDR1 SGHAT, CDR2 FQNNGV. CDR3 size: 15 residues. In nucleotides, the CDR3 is TGTGCCAGCAGCTTAGGCCAGGGCTCACCCGGGGAGCTGTTTTTT. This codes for CASSLGQGSPGELFF.

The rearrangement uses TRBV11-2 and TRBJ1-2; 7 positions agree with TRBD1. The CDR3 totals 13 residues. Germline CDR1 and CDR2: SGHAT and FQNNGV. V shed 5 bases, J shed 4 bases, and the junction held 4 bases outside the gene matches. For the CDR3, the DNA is TGTGCCAGCAGCCGTGGGACAGCCTATGGCTACACCTTC. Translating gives CASSRGTAYGYTF.

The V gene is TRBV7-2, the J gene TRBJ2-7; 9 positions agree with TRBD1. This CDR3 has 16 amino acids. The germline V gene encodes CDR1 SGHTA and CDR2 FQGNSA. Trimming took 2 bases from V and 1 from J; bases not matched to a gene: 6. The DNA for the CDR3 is TGTGCCAGCAGCTTAAATTCGGGGACAGGGTCCTACGAGCAGTACTTC. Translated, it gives CASSLNSGTGSYEQYF. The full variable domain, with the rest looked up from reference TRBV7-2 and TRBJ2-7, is GAGVSQSPSNKVTEKGKDVELRCDPISGHTALYWYRQSLGQGLEFLIYFQGNSAPDKSGLPSDRFSAERTGGSVSTLTIQRTQQEDSAVYLCASSLNSGTGSYEQYFGPGTRLTVT.

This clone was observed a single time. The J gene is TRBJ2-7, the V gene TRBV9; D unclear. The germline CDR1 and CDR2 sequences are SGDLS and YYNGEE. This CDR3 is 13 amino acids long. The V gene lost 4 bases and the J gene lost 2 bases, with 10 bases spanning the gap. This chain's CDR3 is CASSPDAAYEQYF. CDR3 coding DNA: TGTGCCAGCAGCCCCGACGCGGCCTACGAGCAGTACTTC.

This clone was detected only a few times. CDR3 DNA: TGTGCCAGCAGCGCCCAGGCAGTAGCAGGGGGCCCCGAGCAGTACTTC. This sequence encodes CASSAQAVAGGPEQYF. The chain employs TRBV4-2 and TRBJ2-7; 8 bases map to TRBD1. The CDR3 consists of 16 residues. Germline CDR1 and CDR2: LGHNA and YNFKEQ. Trimming took 5 bases from V and 6 from J; bases not matched to a gene: 15.

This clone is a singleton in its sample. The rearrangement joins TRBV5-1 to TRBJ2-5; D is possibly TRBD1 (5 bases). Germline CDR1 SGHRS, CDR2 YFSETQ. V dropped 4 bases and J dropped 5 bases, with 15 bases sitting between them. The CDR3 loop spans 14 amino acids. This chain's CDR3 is CASSQGGAGETQYF. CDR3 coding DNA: TGCGCCAGCAGCCAGGGTGGGGCCGGGGAGACCCAGTACTTC.

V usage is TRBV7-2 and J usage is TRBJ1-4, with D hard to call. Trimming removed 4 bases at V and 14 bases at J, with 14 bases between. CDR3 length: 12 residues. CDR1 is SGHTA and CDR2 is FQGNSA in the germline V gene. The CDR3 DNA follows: TGTGCCAGCAGCTCCTCGGAGGGAGGGCTGTTTTTT. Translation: CASSSSEGGLFF.

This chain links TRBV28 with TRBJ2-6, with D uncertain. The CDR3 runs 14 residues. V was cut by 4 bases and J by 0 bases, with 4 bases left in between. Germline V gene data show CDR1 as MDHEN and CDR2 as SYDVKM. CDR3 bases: TGTGCCAGCAGTTCCTACTCTGGGGCCAACGTCCTGACTTTC. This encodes CASSSYSGANVLTF. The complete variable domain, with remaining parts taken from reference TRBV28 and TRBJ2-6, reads DVKVTQSSRYLVKRTGEKVFLECVQDMDHENMFWYRQDPGLGLRLIYFSYDVKMKEKGDIPEGYSVSREKKERFSLILESASTNQTSMYLCASSSYSGANVLTFGAGSRLTVL.

The DNA of the CDR3 is TGTGCCAGCAGTTCTACCGGGACAGGGAGCCCCTACGAGCAGTACTTC. Translation gives CASSSTGTGSPYEQYF. V and J are TRBV6-6 and TRBJ2-7, with 9 bases identical to TRBD1. Germline assignment: CDR1 MNHNY and CDR2 SVGAGI (reference sequence). The CDR3 is 16 residues long. Trimming at V came to 4 bases and at J to 2 bases, leaving 9 bases not matched to a gene.